This T cell receptor (beta chain) was identified in a study of T cells in Graves' hyperthyroidism and ophthalmopathy (dated by TCRdb to the late 2010s). The study in broad terms: Peripheral blood samples were taken at initial diagnosis, before any treatment was given. Prospective prediction of ophthalmopathy was tested in an independent validation cohort of 18 to 20 hyperthyroidism patients and some 17 patients who later progressed to ophthalmopathy. Once sampling was done, hyperthyroidism patients were given methimazole at a starting dose of 30 mg daily, whereas ophthalmopathy patients were given high-dose intravenous methylprednisolone. In addition, the study compared T-cell repertoires in thyroid tissue and in blood from about six Graves' hyperthyroidism patients. According to the paper, TCR Vbeta CDR3 sequencing was carried out on approximately 140 peripheral blood samples, which came from under 50 ophthalmopathy, 75 to 80 hyperthyroidism and about 17 progressor patients. For training and testing, the 95 to 100 patients in the discovery cohort were randomly divided in a 7:3 ratio. A discovery cohort of roughly 100 patients, roughly 45 with Graves' ophthalmopathy and under 60 with stable Graves' hyperthyroidism, was used to find distinguishing TCR V-J signatures. What the authors observed across the whole study: Sample size was not statistically predetermined, and blinding of investigators to group allocation was not performed. In validation, the model predicted progression to ophthalmopathy a median of roughly 6.1 months before onset, with around 70% sensitivity and more than 72% specificity. A 13 V-J signature model separated ophthalmopathy from stable hyperthyroidism, with over 85% sensitivity and around 84% specificity in cross-validation and 80%/75% in testing. Blood samples also contained most of the expanded thyroid clonotypes (frequency above 0.001), which suggests that blood repertoires may reflect thyroid immune responses.

Hyperthyroidism patients were newly diagnosed, with disease duration under 2 months, and aged 18 to 65 years. Patients with uncontrolled infections, other autoimmune diseases, pregnancy or lactation were excluded. Diagnoses relied on clinical symptoms, serum thyroxine and TRAb, thyroid ultrasound and orbital computed tomography. Blood from progressor patients was drawn when they were first diagnosed with hyperthyroidism, before any ophthalmopathy symptoms appeared. PBMCs were isolated from about 9.1 ml of fresh peripheral blood by Ficoll-Paque density gradient centrifugation. Progressor patients were first diagnosed with Graves' hyperthyroidism and then developed ophthalmopathy during follow-up. Total RNA was extracted with Trizol reagent, and quality was checked on an Agilent 2100 Bioanalyzer. TCR beta CDR3 regions were amplified from RNA transcripts. The first round of RT-PCR for the TCR CDR3 was performed with the HTBI primer set and the Qiagen OneStep RT-PCR kit. The libraries were constructed in a second round of multiplex PCR and then size-selected and purified. Paired-end sequencing of the libraries was performed with 100 bp reads on an Illumina HiSeq2000. Concerning the study's data processing: Raw data were processed with SOAPnuke, discarding reads with adapters, uncalled bases, mean Phred below 15, or no exact constant-primer or identifier match. High-quality paired reads were merged with COPE v1.2.5, and unique nucleotide sequences were defined as clonotypes. MiTCR v1.1 was used to align clonotypes to the IMGT TRBV, TRBD and TRBJ reference segments. The analysis was restricted to V-J combinations with a frequency above 0.0001, which together covered 99% to 99.2% of the repertoires. The TCS score was defined as F50 (clonal expansion) divided by E x V (chaos), with BLOSUM62-based TCRdist calculated between CDR3 peptides within each V-J. Welch's t-statistics and random forest reduced fewer than 550 V-J features to about 13, which were used in a naive Bayes classifier (R e1071). In TCRdb, the public reads were trimmed at Q25 with fastp and aligned with MiXCR, with productive beta chains retained. Each record represents a unique CDR3 protein, reported with the most common genes and DNA among its rows. The V and J calls follow TCRdb's processing rather than the paper's. In this sample the table shows 370,000 or so distinct CDR3 sequences, roughly 14% of which occur a single time. Jointly, the top ten make up about a quarter of the sample.

Sequences LNHNV (CDR1) and YYDKDF (CDR2) are obtained from the germline V gene (reference sequence). For this chain, trimming is 4 bases at the V end and 5 bases at the J end, and the number of junction bases without a gene match is 3. The CDR3 runs 14 amino acids, cysteine and phenylalanine included. Of the read, only the CDR3 DNA is kept; its 42 bases are in frame from base 1. Turning to this clonotype: Its antigen specificity is not known. No per-base quality is available; no much larger clone lies one base away.

Recombination joined TRBV15 with TRBJ2-1; the central 9 bases match TRBD1. This receptor was taken from a woman aged 18-29 years with Graves' hyperthyroidism that later progressed to Graves' ophthalmopathy. Sequenced: blood. For the CDR3, the sequence is CATSKGQGDNEQFF. The bases read TGTGCCACCAGCAAGGGACAGGGTGACAATGAGCAGTTCTTC.